The sample holds a few counts of the clone carrying this T cell receptor (beta chain). Enrollment of patients from Seattle took place during active infection, with longitudinal follow-up. This sample was included in a study of blood T cell repertoires in COVID-19. Study information: Samples representing acute and convalescent COVID-19 were sourced from the United States, Italy and Spain. Nucleic acid was either cDNA or gDNA, and it came from T cells, B-cell-depleted T cells, or PBMCs.

The CDR3 consists of 15 residues. V was shortened by 0 bases and J by 2 bases, with 8 bases between the two germline ends. Germline CDR1 and CDR2: MNHEY and SMNVEV (reference sequence). In the authors' methods: Amplifying reference gene primers gave estimates of nucleated cell counts. Repertoires were generated with immunoSEQ multiplex PCR, while TCRdb's copy carries only in-frame clones and drops some. That table furnishes V, J and clone size, whereas the DNA furnished D and trimming. Among tens of thousands of clones listed, about 86% were seen once. The chain recombines TRBV27 with TRBJ2-1; weak D call: TRBD2 (5 bases). The source is a woman aged 60-70 years with COVID-19, enrolled during active disease. The specimen was peripheral blood. This chain's CDR3 is CASSLSGGPYNEQFF. Written as DNA, the CDR3 is TGTGCCAGCAGTTTATCCGGCGGGCCCTACAATGAGCAGTTCTTC.